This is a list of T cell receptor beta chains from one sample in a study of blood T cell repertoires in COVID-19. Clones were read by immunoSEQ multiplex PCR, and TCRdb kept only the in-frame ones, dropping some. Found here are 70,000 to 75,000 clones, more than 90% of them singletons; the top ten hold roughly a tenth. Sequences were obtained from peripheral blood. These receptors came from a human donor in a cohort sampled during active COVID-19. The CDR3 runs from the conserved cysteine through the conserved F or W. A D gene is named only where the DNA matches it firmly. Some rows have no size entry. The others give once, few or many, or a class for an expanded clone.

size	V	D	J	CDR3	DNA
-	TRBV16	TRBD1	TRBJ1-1	CASSRTGRGGTEAFF	TGTGCCAGCAGCCGGACAGGGCGGGGGGGCACTGAAGCTTTCTTT
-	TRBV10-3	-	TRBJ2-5	CAISPRGQETQYF	TGTGCCATCAGTCCTCGCGGGCAAGAGACCCAGTACTTC
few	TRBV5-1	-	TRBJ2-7	CASSPPTVTLYEQYF	TGCGCCAGCAGCCCGCCGACAGTGACACTCTACGAGCAGTACTTC
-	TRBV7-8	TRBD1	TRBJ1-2	CASSSYRTGYGYTF	TGTGCCAGCAGCTCGTACCGGACAGGGTATGGCTACACCTTC
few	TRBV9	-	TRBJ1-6	CASSVAGVGSPLHF	TGTGCCAGCAGCGTAGCGGGGGTAGGGTCACCCCTCCACTTT
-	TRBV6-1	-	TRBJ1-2	CASSETGDYGYTF	TGTGCCAGCAGTGAAACAGGAGACTATGGCTACACCTTC
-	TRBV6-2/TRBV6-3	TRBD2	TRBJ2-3	CASSLSSGRAGDTQYF	TGTGCCAGCAGTCTATCTAGCGGGAGGGCGGGAGATACGCAGTATTTT
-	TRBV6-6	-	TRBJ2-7	CASSYEIYEQYF	TGTGCCAGCAGTTATGAGATCTACGAGCAGTACTTC
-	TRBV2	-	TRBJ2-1	CASSELPTDNEQFF	TGTGCCAGCAGTGAGCTACCTACAGATAATGAGCAGTTCTTC
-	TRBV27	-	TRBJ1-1	CASSSDIIGEAFF	TGTGCCAGCAGTTCCGACATAATTGGGGAAGCTTTCTTT
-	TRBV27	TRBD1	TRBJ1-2	CASSPDRANYGYTF	TGTGCCAGCAGTCCGGACAGGGCTAACTATGGCTACACCTTC
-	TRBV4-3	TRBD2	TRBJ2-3	CASSQPEGTSGSLGTDTQYF	TGCGCCAGCAGCCAACCCGAAGGGACTAGCGGGAGTTTAGGCACAGATACGCAGTATTTT
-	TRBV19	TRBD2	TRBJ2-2	CASRTIGASGRAGELFF	TGTGCCAGTAGGACAATAGGGGCTAGCGGGAGGGCCGGGGAGCTGTTTTTT
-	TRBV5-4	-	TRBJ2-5	CASSLERTSETQYF	TGTGCCAGCAGCTTGGAGCGGACTTCAGAGACCCAGTACTTC
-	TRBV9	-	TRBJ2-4	CASSVQLKGGIQYF	TGTGCCAGCAGCGTCCAACTAAAGGGAGGCATTCAGTACTTC
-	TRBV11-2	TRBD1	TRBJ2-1	CASSLSGTGNNEQFF	TGTGCCAGCAGCCTTTCCGGGACAGGGAACAATGAGCAGTTCTTC
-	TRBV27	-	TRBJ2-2	CASSLLINTGELFF	TGTGCCAGCAGTTTACTAATCAACACCGGGGAGCTGTTTTTT
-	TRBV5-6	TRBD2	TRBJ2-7	CASSLTSGRYEQYF	TGTGCCAGCAGCCTGACTAGCGGGAGATACGAGCAGTACTTC
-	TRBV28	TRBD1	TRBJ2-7	CASRTGTGDSYEQYF	TGTGCCAGCAGGACCGGGACAGGGGATTCATACGAGCAGTACTTC
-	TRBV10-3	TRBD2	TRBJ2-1	CAISEPGTSREQFF	TGTGCCATCAGTGAGCCTGGGACTAGCCGCGAGCAGTTCTTC
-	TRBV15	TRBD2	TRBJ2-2	CATSREAGGPTGELFF	TGTGCCACCAGCAGAGAGGCGGGAGGACCCACCGGGGAGCTGTTTTTT
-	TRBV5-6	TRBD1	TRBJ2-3	CASSPDRIRKDTQYF	TGTGCCAGCAGCCCGGACAGGATTCGGAAAGATACGCAGTATTTT
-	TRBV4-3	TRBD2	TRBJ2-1	CASSQGTSSNEQFF	TGCGCCAGCAGCCAGGGGACTAGCAGCAATGAGCAGTTCTTC
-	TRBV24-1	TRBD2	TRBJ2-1	CATSDKTSGSYNEQFF	TGTGCCACCAGTGATAAGACTAGCGGCTCCTACAATGAGCAGTTCTTC
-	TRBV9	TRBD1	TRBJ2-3	CASSENGQGADTQYF	TGTGCCAGCAGCGAGAATGGACAGGGGGCAGATACGCAGTATTTT
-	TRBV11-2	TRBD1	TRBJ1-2	CASSLDPKTGGNGYTF	TGTGCCAGCAGCTTAGACCCCAAGACAGGGGGCAATGGCTACACCTTC
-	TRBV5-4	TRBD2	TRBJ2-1	CASRPGVAGYNEQFF	TGTGCCAGCAGACCCGGGGTAGCGGGATACAATGAGCAGTTCTTC
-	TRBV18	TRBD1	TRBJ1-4	CASSGGQAEKLFF	TGTGCCAGCTCGGGGGGACAGGCTGAAAAACTGTTTTTT
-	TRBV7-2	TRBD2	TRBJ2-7	CASSLAASGSSYEQYF	TGTGCCAGCAGCTTAGCTGCTAGCGGGAGCTCCTACGAGCAGTACTTC
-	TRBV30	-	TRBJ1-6	CAWNRADRSYNSPLHF	TGTGCCTGGAACAGGGCCGATAGGTCCTATAATTCACCCCTCCACTTT
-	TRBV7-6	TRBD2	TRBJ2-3	CASSLDRTSGRAGDTQYF	TGTGCCAGCAGCTTAGATCGGACTAGCGGGAGGGCCGGAGATACGCAGTATTTT
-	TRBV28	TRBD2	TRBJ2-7	CASSQRGLAGQLGEQYF	TGTGCCAGCAGTCAAAGGGGACTAGCGGGACAGTTGGGCGAGCAGTACTTC
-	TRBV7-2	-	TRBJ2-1	CASSSSGRKEGEQFF	TGTGCCAGCAGCTCAAGCGGGCGAAAGGAGGGGGAGCAGTTCTTC
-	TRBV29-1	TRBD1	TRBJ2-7	CSVDGPVGQGTHEQYF	TGCAGCGTTGATGGTCCGGTGGGACAGGGAACCCACGAGCAGTACTTC
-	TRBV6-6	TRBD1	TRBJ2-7	CASSYRGQGLHEQYF	TGTGCCAGCAGTTACAGGGGACAGGGTCTTCACGAGCAGTACTTC
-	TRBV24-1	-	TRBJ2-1	CATSDSTPSSYNEQFF	TGTGCCACCAGTGACTCGACTCCTAGCTCCTACAATGAGCAGTTCTTC
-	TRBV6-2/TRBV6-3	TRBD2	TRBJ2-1	CASSSVKREVANEQFF	TGTGCCAGCAGTTCCGTTAAGCGGGAGGTGGCCAATGAGCAGTTCTTC
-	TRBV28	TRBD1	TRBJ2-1	CASSLLQGAYNEQFF	TGTGCCAGCAGTTTATTGCAGGGGGCCTACAATGAGCAGTTCTTC
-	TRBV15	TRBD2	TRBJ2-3	CATSRDVTGGPADTQYF	TGTGCCACCAGCAGAGATGTAACGGGAGGGCCAGCAGATACGCAGTATTTT
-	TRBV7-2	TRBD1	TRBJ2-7	CASSLGGGANTYEQYF	TGTGCCAGCAGCTTAGGAGGGGGCGCAAACACTTACGAGCAGTACTTC
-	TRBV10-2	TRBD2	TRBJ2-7	CASSEWGGSLYEQYF	TGCGCCAGCAGTGAGTGGGGCGGGAGTCTCTACGAGCAGTACTTC
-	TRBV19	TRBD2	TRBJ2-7	CASSINREGYEQYF	TGTGCCAGTAGTATAAACCGGGAGGGCTACGAGCAGTACTTC
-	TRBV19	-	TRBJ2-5	CASSEGTGPETQYF	TGTGCCAGTAGTGAGGGAACAGGGCCAGAGACCCAGTACTTC
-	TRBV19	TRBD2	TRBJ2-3	CASSLGLAGESDTQYF	TGTGCCAGTAGTCTCGGACTAGCGGGAGAGTCAGATACGCAGTATTTT